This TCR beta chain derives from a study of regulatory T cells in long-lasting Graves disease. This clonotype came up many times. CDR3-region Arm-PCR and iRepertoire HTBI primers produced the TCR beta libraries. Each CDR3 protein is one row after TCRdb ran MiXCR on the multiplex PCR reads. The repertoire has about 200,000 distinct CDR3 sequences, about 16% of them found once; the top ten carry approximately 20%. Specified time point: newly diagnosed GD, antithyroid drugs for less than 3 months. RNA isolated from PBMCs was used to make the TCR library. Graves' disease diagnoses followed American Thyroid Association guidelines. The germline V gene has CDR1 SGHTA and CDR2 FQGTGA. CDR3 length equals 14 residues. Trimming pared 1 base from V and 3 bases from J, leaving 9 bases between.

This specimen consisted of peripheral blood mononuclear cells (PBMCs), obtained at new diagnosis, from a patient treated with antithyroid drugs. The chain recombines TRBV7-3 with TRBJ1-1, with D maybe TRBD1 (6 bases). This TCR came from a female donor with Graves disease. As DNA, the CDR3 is TGTGCCAGCAGCTTAAAAGGGGGGGACACTGAAGCTTTCTTT. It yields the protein CASSLKGGDTEAFF.